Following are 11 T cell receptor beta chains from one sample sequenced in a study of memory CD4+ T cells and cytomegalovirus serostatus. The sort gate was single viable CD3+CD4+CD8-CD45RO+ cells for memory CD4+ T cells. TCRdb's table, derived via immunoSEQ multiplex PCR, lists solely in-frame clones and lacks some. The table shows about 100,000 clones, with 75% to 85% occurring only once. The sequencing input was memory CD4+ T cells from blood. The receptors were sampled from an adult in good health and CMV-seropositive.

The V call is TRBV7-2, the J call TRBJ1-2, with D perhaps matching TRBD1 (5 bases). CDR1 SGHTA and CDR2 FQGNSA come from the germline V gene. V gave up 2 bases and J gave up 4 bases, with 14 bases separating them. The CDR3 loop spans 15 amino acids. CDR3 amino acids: CASSLMGELRYGYTF. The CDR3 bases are TGTGCCAGCAGCTTAATGGGGGAGCTCCGCTATGGCTACACCTTC.

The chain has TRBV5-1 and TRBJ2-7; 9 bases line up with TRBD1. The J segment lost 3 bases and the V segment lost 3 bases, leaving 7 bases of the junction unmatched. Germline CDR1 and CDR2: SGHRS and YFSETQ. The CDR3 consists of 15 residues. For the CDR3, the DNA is TGCGCCAGCAGCTCCTCCGGGACAGGGTACTACGAGCAGTACTTC. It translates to CASSSSGTGYYEQYF.

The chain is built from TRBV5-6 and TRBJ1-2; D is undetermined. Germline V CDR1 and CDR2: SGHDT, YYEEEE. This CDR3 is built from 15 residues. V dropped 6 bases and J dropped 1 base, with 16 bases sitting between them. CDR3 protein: CASTKRKGDNYGYTF. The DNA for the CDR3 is TGTGCCAGCACCAAACGAAAGGGCGATAACTATGGCTACACCTTC.

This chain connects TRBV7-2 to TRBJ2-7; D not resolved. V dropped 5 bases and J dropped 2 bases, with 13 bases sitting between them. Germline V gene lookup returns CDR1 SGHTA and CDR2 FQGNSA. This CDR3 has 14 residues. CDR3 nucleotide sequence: TGTGCCAGCAGCAACCTAGACTTCACCTACGAGCAGTACTTC. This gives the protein CASSNLDFTYEQYF.

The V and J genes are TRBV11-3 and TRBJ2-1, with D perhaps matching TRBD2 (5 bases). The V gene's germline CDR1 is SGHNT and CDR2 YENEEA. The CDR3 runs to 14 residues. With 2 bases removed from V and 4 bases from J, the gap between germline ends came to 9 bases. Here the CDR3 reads CASSLSSRYNEQFF. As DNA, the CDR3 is TGTGCCAGCAGCTTATCTAGCCGATACAATGAGCAGTTCTTC.

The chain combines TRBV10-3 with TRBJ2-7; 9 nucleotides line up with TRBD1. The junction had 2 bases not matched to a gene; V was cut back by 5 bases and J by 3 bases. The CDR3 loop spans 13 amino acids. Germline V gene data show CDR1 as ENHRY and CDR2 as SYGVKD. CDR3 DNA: TGTGCCATCAGTCCGACAGGGGGCTACGAGCAGTACTTC. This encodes CAISPTGGYEQYF.

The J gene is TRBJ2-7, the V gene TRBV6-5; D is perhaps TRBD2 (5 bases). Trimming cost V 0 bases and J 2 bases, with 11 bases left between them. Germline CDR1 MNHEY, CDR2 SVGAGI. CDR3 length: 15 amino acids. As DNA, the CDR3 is TGTGCCAGCAGTTACTCGATTCAGGAGGCCTACGAGCAGTACTTC. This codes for CASSYSIQEAYEQYF.

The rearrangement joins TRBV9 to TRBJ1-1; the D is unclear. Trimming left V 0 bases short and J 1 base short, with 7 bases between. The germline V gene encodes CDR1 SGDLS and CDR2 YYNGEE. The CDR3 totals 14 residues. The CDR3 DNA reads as TGTGCCAGCAGCGTAGAACCTTGGAACACTGAAGCTTTCTTT. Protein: CASSVEPWNTEAFF.

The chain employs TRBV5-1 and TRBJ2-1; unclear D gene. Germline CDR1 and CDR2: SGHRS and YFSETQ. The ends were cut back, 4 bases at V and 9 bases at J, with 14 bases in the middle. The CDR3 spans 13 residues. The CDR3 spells CASSLDTNLEQFF. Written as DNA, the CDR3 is TGCGCCAGCAGCCTCGACACGAACCTTGAGCAGTTCTTC.

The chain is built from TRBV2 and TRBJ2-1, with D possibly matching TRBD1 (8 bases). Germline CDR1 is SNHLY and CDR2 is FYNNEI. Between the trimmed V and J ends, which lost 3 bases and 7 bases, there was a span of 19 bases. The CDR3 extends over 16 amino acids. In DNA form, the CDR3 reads TGTGCCAGCAGTGAGGGAGGGGCACAGGGGGGGAATGAGCAGTTCTTC. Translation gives CASSEGGAQGGNEQFF.

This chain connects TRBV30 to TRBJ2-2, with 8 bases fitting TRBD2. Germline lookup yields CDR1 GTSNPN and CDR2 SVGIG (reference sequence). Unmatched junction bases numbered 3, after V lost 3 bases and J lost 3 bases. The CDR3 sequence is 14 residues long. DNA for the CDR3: TGTGCCTGGAGCGGGGGGGGTCACACCGGGGAGCTGTTTTTT. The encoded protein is CAWSGGGHTGELFF.